These 2 T cell receptor beta chains came from one sample sequenced in a study of T cell responses to AZD1222 COVID-19 vaccine. TCRdb's copy holds only in-frame clones and misses some; the assay was immunoSEQ multiplex PCR. The sample carries about 100,000 clones, 90% recorded once. Source: peripheral blood, taken on day 0 of AZD1222 vaccination. All receptors derive from an adult in good health.

With respect to this clone: Sequence at one end of the junction differs from germline and may be a read error. The gene calls are TRBV19 and TRBJ1-5; D is perhaps TRBD1 (6 bases). The CDR3 sequence is 15 residues long. Germline CDR1 LNHDA, CDR2 SQIVND (reference sequence). DNA of the CDR3: TGTGCCAGTAGTCTAGAGACAGGCCTCAATCAGCCCCAGCATTTT. Encoded protein: CASSLETGLNQPQHF.

This chain connects TRBV28 to TRBJ2-2, with a weak D call TRBD1 (5 bases). Trimming took off 6 bases at V and 0 bases at J, with 11 bases between the two ends. This CDR3 is built from 15 residues. In germline, CDR1 is MDHEN, CDR2 SYDVKM. The CDR3 loop is CASSPTETNTGELFF. The CDR3 bases are TGTGCCAGCAGCCCGACAGAAACGAACACCGGGGAGCTGTTTTTT.